What follows are 28 T cell receptor beta chains derived from one specimen sequenced in a study of T cells in Graves' hyperthyroidism and ophthalmopathy. Amplification of TCR beta CDR3 regions used RNA as the template. In the first-round RT-PCR of the TCR CDR3, the HTBI primer set was used. TCRdb reanalysed the multiplex PCR reads using MiXCR and keeps one entry per CDR3 protein. This table has roughly 840,000 distinct CDR3 sequences, around 38% appearing once. Sequencing used blood. These receptors were collected from a man between 18 and 35 years old with Graves' hyperthyroidism.

A single count supports this clonotype. The chain has TRBV9 and TRBJ1-2, with D hard to call. CDR1 is SGDLS and CDR2 is YYNGEE in the germline V gene. With 2 bases removed from V and 4 bases from J, the gap between germline ends came to 9 bases. The CDR3 contains 13 residues. The DNA for the CDR3 is TGTGCCAGCAGCGTGGAAGGAACCTATGGCTACACCTTC. Protein sequence: CASSVEGTYGYTF.

This clonotype was counted a single time. V is TRBV7-8 and J is TRBJ1-6; TRBD1 agrees at 10 bases. Trimming removed 2 bases from V and 11 bases from J; junction bases left unmatched: 6. Germline V gives CDR1 SGHVS, CDR2 FQNEAQ. The CDR3 is made up of 15 amino acids. The CDR3 loop is CASSLTGQGDPPLHF. The CDR3 region has the DNA TGTGCCAGCAGCTTAACAGGACAGGGGGATCCACCCCTCCACTTT.

The chain employs TRBV4-1 and TRBJ2-7; TRBD1 matches 8 bases. Germline loops: CDR1 MGHRA, CDR2 YSYEKL. CDR3 length equals 17 residues. Unmatched junction bases numbered 14, after V lost 1 base and J lost 6 bases. In nucleotides, the CDR3 is TGCGCCAGCAGCCAAGTTAGAGGACAGGGAATGTTGGGCGAGCAGTACTTC. It specifies CASSQVRGQGMLGEQYF.

This chain connects TRBV2 to TRBJ2-5; 8 bases are a match to TRBD2. The CDR3 length is 13 residues. Trimming at V came to 7 bases and at J to 6 bases, leaving 7 bases not matched to a gene. The germline gives CDR1 SNHLY, CDR2 FYNNEI. CDR3 residues: CASTPTGGKTQYF. Written as DNA, the CDR3 is TGTGCCAGCACCCCAACGGGGGGGAAGACCCAGTACTTC.

In the case of this clonotype: A read error is possible here, since a much larger clone lies one base away. J is TRBJ2-7 and V is TRBV24-1, with 8 bases aligning to TRBD2. This CDR3 has 15 amino acids. The germline CDR1 and CDR2 sequences are KGHDR and SFDVKD. With 4 bases clipped from V and 5 bases from J, the junction kept 9 bases outside the gene matches. CDR3 loop: CATSDPGGGLDEQYF. The CDR3 nucleotides read TGTGCCACCAGTGACCCCGGGGGGGGACTGGACGAGCAGTACTTC.

The chain links TRBV14 to TRBJ1-2, with TRBD1 identical over 8 bases. The junction had 12 bases not matched to a gene; V was cut back by 8 bases and J by 10 bases. This CDR3 has 13 residues. Germline values: CDR1 SGHDN, CDR2 FVKESK. DNA of the CDR3: TGTGCCAGCTCACCCCCGGACAGGGCGAACTACACCTTC. Residues: CASSPPDRANYTF. Using reference TRBV14 and TRBJ1-2 for the parts outside the CDR3, the full variable domain is EAGVTQFPSHSVIEKGQTVTLRCDPISGHDNLYWYRRVMGKEIKFLLHFVKESKQDESGMPNNRFLAERTGGTYSTLKVQPAELEDSGVYFCASSPPDRANYTFGSGTRLTVV.

DNA for the CDR3: TGTGCCAGCAGTGAAGGGCTTACTAGCGGGAGGTGGAGCGACGGGGAGCTGTTTTTT. It codes for CASSEGLTSGRWSDGELFF. V gene TRBV11-1 combines with J gene TRBJ2-2; TRBD2 aligns across 12 bases. Germline CDR1 SGHAT, CDR2 FQDESV (reference sequence). The CDR3 is 19 amino acids. With V trimmed by 6 bases and J by 7 bases, 18 bases remained unmatched.

There are a few counts of this clonotype. This sequence joins TRBV14 and TRBJ2-2; 13 bases agree with TRBD2. This CDR3 contains 17 residues. Germline V gene data show CDR1 as SGHDN and CDR2 as FVKESK. Losses at the gene ends were 8 bases for V and 6 bases for J; bases not matched to a gene: 12. The DNA of the CDR3 is TGTGCCAGCTTGATTGGACTAGCGGGAGTTGGGGCCGGGGAGCTGTTTTTT. Protein: CASLIGLAGVGAGELFF.

A few counts support this clonotype. This sequence joins TRBV4-1 and TRBJ1-3; D is perhaps TRBD1 (5 bases). Germline CDR1 is MGHRA and CDR2 is YSYEKL. The V gene lost 0 bases and the J gene lost 5 bases, with 11 bases spanning the gap. The CDR3 is 15 amino acids. CDR3: CASSQDLDSRNTIYF. The DNA of the CDR3 is TGCGCCAGCAGCCAAGATCTTGACAGCAGAAACACCATATATTTT.

The rearrangement joins TRBV29-1 to TRBJ2-7; tentatively, D is TRBD2 (5 bases). Looked up from germline, CDR1 is SQVTM and CDR2 is ANQGSEA. The CDR3 loop spans 11 amino acids. V lost 5 bases and J 9 bases, leaving 14 bases between the germline ends. CDR3 sequence: CSVSRGSGQYF. CDR3 DNA sequence: TGCAGCGTTAGTCGGGGTAGTGGGCAGTACTTC.

Note on this clonotype: A single base separates this from a much larger clone, so it may be a read error. CDR3 loop: CATSAGGPGANVLTF. The CDR3, as DNA: TGTGCCACCAGTGCAGGGGGCCCTGGGGCCAACGTCCTGACTTTC. The V gene is TRBV24-1, the J gene TRBJ2-6; 8 bases fit TRBD1. The CDR3 is 15 amino acids. Germline V gene sequence: CDR1 KGHDR, CDR2 SFDVKD. Trimming at V came to 5 bases and at J to 2 bases, leaving 1 base not matched to a gene.

This chain uses TRBV10-3 with TRBJ2-2; D is undetermined. The CDR3 contains 13 residues. CDR1 is ENHRY and CDR2 is SYGVKD in the germline V gene. The V end was cut by 10 bases, the J end by 2 bases, with 11 bases between. CDR3 in amino acids: CASRLPNTGELFF. CDR3 bases: TGTGCCAGCAGACTTCCAAACACCGGGGAGCTGTTTTTT.

In this sample, this clonotype turned up a few times. This chain connects TRBV29-1 to TRBJ2-2; the D gene could be TRBD1 or TRBD2 (5 bases each). The germline V and J ends were trimmed by 7 bases and 6 bases, with 12 bases remaining between them. The germline V gene encodes CDR1 SQVTM and CDR2 ANQGSEA. This CDR3 has 12 residues. CDR3 sequence (DNA): TGCAGCGGGCTTGAGGGGCCCGGGGAGCTGTTTTTT. Its protein product is CSGLEGPGELFF.

This clonotype was counted between two and nine times. The J gene is TRBJ1-2, the V gene TRBV29-1, with D possibly TRBD1 on 5 matching bases. The CDR3 extends over 12 amino acids. Looked up from germline, CDR1 is SQVTM and CDR2 is ANQGSEA. V was shortened by 6 bases and J by 6 bases, with 14 bases between the two germline ends. The CDR3 bases are TGCAGCGTCGTCCAGGGAAGTGATGGCTACACCTTC. This sequence encodes CSVVQGSDGYTF. Full variable domain (outside the CDR3, taken from reference TRBV29-1 and TRBJ1-2): SAVISQKPSRDICQRGTSLTIQCQVDSQVTMMFWYRQQPGQSLTLIATANQGSEATYESGFVIDKFPISRPNLTFSTLTVSNMSPEDSSIYLCSVVQGSDGYTFGSGTRLTVV.

The chain has TRBV10-3 and TRBJ1-2; TRBD1 matches at 10 bases. CDR3 length: 14 amino acids. Germline CDR1 is ENHRY and CDR2 is SYGVKD. Trimming removed 6 bases from V and 3 bases from J; junction bases left unmatched: 4. Here the CDR3 reads CAISYGQGDYGYTF. The CDR3 DNA is TGTGCCATCAGCTACGGACAGGGGGACTATGGCTACACCTTC.

This clonotype was picked up a small number of times. The rearrangement uses TRBV6-1 and TRBJ2-2; D perhaps matches TRBD2 (6 bases). Germline CDR1 MNHNS, CDR2 SASEGT. V lost 10 bases and J lost 7, with 16 bases in between. CDR3 length: 13 amino acids. CDR3 coding DNA: TGTGCCATGGGAGGCTTTCTCTACGGGGAGCTGTTTTTT. Translation: CAMGGFLYGELFF.

In this sample, this clonotype turned up many times. The chain uses TRBV29-1 and TRBJ1-2, with D possibly being TRBD1 (6 bases). CDR1 SQVTM and CDR2 ANQGSEA come from the germline V gene. Trimming pared 2 bases from V and 5 bases from J, leaving 15 bases between. This CDR3 has 14 residues. In DNA form, the CDR3 reads TGCAGCGTTGAATCCAGGACAGAAGGTTATGGCTACACCTTC. As protein: CSVESRTEGYGYTF.

J is TRBJ2-7 and V is TRBV5-6; tentative D call: TRBD1 (6 bases). The ends were cut back, 3 bases at V and 3 bases at J, with 16 bases in the middle. In germline, CDR1 is SGHDT, CDR2 YYEEEE. The CDR3 loop spans 15 amino acids. CDR3 sequence reads: CASSSAGTPGYEQYF. CDR3 bases: TGTGCCAGCAGCTCCGCCGGGACACCGGGCTACGAGCAGTACTTC. Filled out from reference TRBV5-6 and TRBJ2-7, the complete variable domain reads DAGVTQSPTHLIKTRGQQVTLRCSPKSGHDTVSWYQQALGQGPQFIFQYYEEEERQRGNFPDRFSGHQFPNYSSELNVNALLLGDSALYLCASSSAGTPGYEQYFGPGTRLTVT.

The chain joins TRBV4-1 to TRBJ2-5; D not certain. The CDR3 has 12 residues. V was cut by 7 bases and J by 5 bases, with 11 bases left in between. The V gene's germline CDR1 is MGHRA and CDR2 YSYEKL. CDR3: CASNPDAETQYF. CDR3 sequence (DNA): TGCGCCAGCAACCCGGACGCGGAGACCCAGTACTTC.

J is TRBJ2-5 and V is TRBV11-2; 7 nucleotides align to TRBD1. The CDR3 runs 13 residues. Germline values: CDR1 SGHAT, CDR2 FQNNGV. V shed 11 bases and J 7 bases; nucleotides not matched to a gene: 13. As DNA, the CDR3 is TGTGCCTGCGAGGGACAGCCGGTATGGACCCAGTACTTC. This codes for CACEGQPVWTQYF.

The table lists this clonotype with many counts. The chain carries TRBV2 and TRBJ1-6; D possibly corresponds to TRBD1 (5 bases). The CDR3 is made up of 14 amino acids. Trimming stripped 7 bases from V and 7 bases from J, with 14 bases between. Germline lookup yields CDR1 SNHLY and CDR2 FYNNEI. The chain's CDR3 is CASNRDSLNSPLHF. The CDR3 bases are TGTGCCAGCAACCGGGACTCACTAAATTCACCCCTCCACTTT.

Many counts were recorded for this clonotype. V is TRBV7-9 and J is TRBJ2-7; 7 bases line up with TRBD2. Germline loops: CDR1 SEHNR, CDR2 FQNEAQ (reference sequence). The CDR3 is 15 amino acids. The V and J ends lost 5 bases and 3 bases, in that order; junction bases with no gene match: 10. The CDR3 DNA is TGTGCCAGCAGCCCCAAGAGCGGGACTTACTACGAGCAGTACTTC. Residues: CASSPKSGTYYEQYF.

The table lists this clonotype with a few counts. This chain connects TRBV12-3 or TRBV12-4 to TRBJ1-2; TRBD1 is a possible D gene (5 bases). The CDR3 length is 16 residues. Trimming cost V 4 bases and J 5 bases, with 20 bases left between them. The CDR3 here is CASSSVSQGLGYGYTF. The CDR3 DNA reads as TGTGCCAGCAGTTCCGTCTCGCAGGGTTTGGGGTATGGCTACACCTTC.

This clonotype was seen a handful of times. J is TRBJ2-7 and V is TRBV7-9; D is unresolved. CDR1 and CDR2 from the germline V gene are SEHNR and FQNEAQ (reference sequence). The CDR3 has 12 residues. Deletions cut 4 bases from V and 6 bases from J, with 10 bases between. As DNA, the CDR3 is TGTGCCAGCAGCTACGACCTCAGCGAGCAGTACTTC. Protein sequence: CASSYDLSEQYF.

The chain has TRBV30 and TRBJ1-5, with a weak D call TRBD1 (5 bases). Trimming stripped 2 bases from V and 7 bases from J, with 18 bases between. The CDR3 has 15 residues. CDR1 and CDR2 (germline): GTSNPN, SVGIG (reference sequence). CDR3 amino acids: CAWSLGRGFGQPQHF. The CDR3 nucleotides read TGTGCCTGGAGTCTGGGACGGGGTTTTGGACAGCCCCAGCATTTT.

The table lists this clonotype with a few counts. The CDR3 coding sequence is TGCAGTGCTAGACCCCAGTCTCAATTCTGGGCTTTCTTT. Residues: CSARPQSQFWAFF. The chain employs TRBV20-1 and TRBJ1-1; D uncertain. Trimming removed 2 bases at V and 11 bases at J, with 18 bases between. The CDR3 runs 13 residues. Looked up from germline, CDR1 is DFQATT and CDR2 is SNEGSKA (reference sequence).

This chain connects TRBV4-3 to TRBJ2-7; D possibly corresponds to TRBD2 (5 bases). Trimming pared 0 bases from V and 4 bases from J, leaving 13 bases between. This CDR3 comprises 15 residues. Germline CDR1 and CDR2: LGHNA and YSLEER. In DNA, the CDR3 is TGCGCCAGCAGCCAAGATGCTAGCTTGGAGTACGAGCAGTACTTC. Its protein is CASSQDASLEYEQYF.

Many counts were recorded for this clonotype. This rearrangement joins TRBV29-1 to TRBJ2-6; TRBD1 aligns across 7 bases. Germline V gene lookup returns CDR1 SQVTM and CDR2 ANQGSEA. With 4 bases clipped from V and 0 bases from J, the junction kept 6 bases outside the gene matches. The CDR3 loop spans 16 amino acids. CDR3 DNA: TGCAGCGTTGTGGGACAGACCAACTCTGGGGCCAACGTCCTGACTTTC. Protein sequence: CSVVGQTNSGANVLTF.